This T cell receptor (beta chain) derives from a study of shared clonotypes between healthy human individuals. Findings and limits, study-wide: Sampling involved blood alone; tissue repertoires likely differ.

Comment on this clone: Antigen: not known.

The method was immunoSEQ multiplex PCR; TCRdb's version includes in-frame clones alone and lacks a portion of them. The sample shows 2,500,000 or so clones, around nine tenths of them seen only once. The length of the CDR3 is 14 residues. Trimming pared 6 bases from V and 0 bases from J, leaving 11 bases between. The germline gives CDR1 MDHEN, CDR2 SYDVKM. Specimen: naive CD4+ T cells sorted from blood. Specified subset: CD45RA+ positively selected. The sequence derives from a man aged 18 to 29 in good health. V and J are TRBV28 and TRBJ1-1; perhaps TRBD1 as D (5 bases). Written as DNA, the CDR3 is TGTGCCAGCAGGGCTCAGACAGTGAACACTGAAGCTTTCTTT. Protein sequence: CASRAQTVNTEAFF.